These T cell receptor beta chains were read from a single sample in a study of CD8 T cells in ankylosing spondylitis. TCRdb processed the 5' RACE reads anew with MiXCR; each CDR3 protein has one entry. The sample yields about 260,000 distinct CDR3 sequences, more than 20% seen once. Sequenced material: blood, either unsorted or a sorted T cell fraction (not recorded which). These receptors were obtained from a male donor with ankylosing spondylitis or in good health (not recorded which). Both conserved end residues are part of each CDR3. Fields, in order: J gene, D gene, CDR3 length, clone size, V gene, CDR3 protein, CDR3 DNA. The D gene is left open where the match is weak. Clone size, where shown, is once, few, many, or a class for clones that have expanded.

TRBJ2-5 NA 14 NA TRBV6-1 CASTRIGRQETQYF TGTGCCAGCACCCGAATAGGCCGTCAAGAGACCCAGTACTTC
TRBJ2-2 NA 15 many TRBV20-1 CSARDGGGGTGELFF TGCAGTGCTAGAGATGGGGGGGGCGGTACCGGGGAGCTGTTTTTT
TRBJ2-1 TRBD1 13 NA TRBV27 CASRLTGGNEQFF TGTGCCAGCAGGCTAACAGGGGGGAATGAGCAGTTCTTC
TRBJ2-5 TRBD2 16 few TRBV27 CASSTGLAGGQETQYF TGTGCCAGCAGTACCGGACTAGCGGGGGGCCAAGAGACCCAGTACTTC
TRBJ2-7 NA 11 few TRBV20-1 CSASSLLEQYF TGCAGTGCTAGTAGCCTTCTAGAGCAGTACTTC
TRBJ2-5 NA 13 NA TRBV29-1 CSVEMGFHETQYF TGCAGCGTTGAAATGGGGTTCCATGAGACCCAGTACTTC
TRBJ2-2 TRBD1 16 many TRBV24-1 CATSEMGQPNTGELFF TGTGCCACCAGTGAAATGGGACAGCCGAACACCGGGGAGCTGTTTTTT
TRBJ2-5 NA 11 few TRBV20-1 CSGSGPETQYF TGCAGTGGTTCGGGGCCAGAGACCCAGTACTTC
TRBJ2-3 TRBD1 13 NA TRBV20-1 CSAPDRGTDTQYF TGCAGTGCACCGGACAGGGGGACAGATACGCAGTATTTT
TRBJ2-3 TRBD1 17 few TRBV15 CATSSGTAFLNTDTQYF TGTGCCACCAGCTCCGGGACAGCTTTTTTAAACACAGATACGCAGTATTTT
TRBJ1-1 TRBD1 14 few TRBV20-1 CSARDYLGGWVAFF TGCAGTGCTAGGGATTACCTAGGGGGCTGGGTGGCTTTCTTT
TRBJ2-5 NA 14 many TRBV29-1 CSGTSRGSIETQYF TGCAGCGGAACATCACGGGGTTCCATCGAGACCCAGTACTTC
TRBJ2-7 TRBD2 15 NA TRBV7-9 CASSFGGSFSYEQYF TGTGCCAGCAGCTTCGGGGGGAGTTTCTCCTACGAGCAGTACTTC
TRBJ2-7 NA 14 many TRBV12-3/TRBV12-4 CASSPGWGSYEQYF TGTGCCAGCAGTCCTGGCTGGGGTTCCTACGAGCAGTACTTC
TRBJ2-3 NA 16 few TRBV6-1 CASSRGGGALTDTQYF TGTGCCAGCAGTCGGGGAGGGGGCGCGCTGACAGATACGCAGTATTTT
TRBJ1-5 NA 14 many TRBV20-1 CSAEGSGPYQPQHF TGCAGTGCCGAGGGCTCTGGGCCTTATCAGCCCCAGCATTTT
TRBJ2-6 NA 19 NA TRBV10-3 CAISESSGAISSGANVLTF TGTGCCATCAGTGAGTCGAGTGGGGCGATCAGCTCTGGGGCCAACGTCCTGACTTTC
TRBJ2-5 NA 16 many TRBV3-1 CASSQVWGRVEETQYF TGTGCCAGCAGCCAAGTGTGGGGCAGGGTGGAAGAGACCCAGTACTTC
TRBJ1-1 NA 14 many TRBV28 CASSIRTANTEAFF TGTGCCAGCAGCATACGGACAGCCAACACTGAAGCTTTCTTT
TRBJ1-3 NA 12 many TRBV10-3 CAIGQTGNTIYF TGTGCCATAGGACAGACTGGAAACACCATATATTTT
TRBJ2-1 NA 15 NA TRBV20-1 CSARFFGDSYNEQFF TGCAGTGCCCGATTTTTCGGGGACTCCTACAATGAGCAGTTCTTC
TRBJ2-1 NA 13 few TRBV20-1 CSAAKDSYNEQFF TGCAGTGCCGCCAAGGACTCCTACAATGAGCAGTTCTTC
TRBJ2-7 NA 13 NA TRBV6-1 CASSRQTTYEQYF TGTGCCAGCAGCCGACAGACAACCTACGAGCAGTACTTC
TRBJ2-2 NA 18 NA TRBV11-2 CASSLVAPTGLNTGELFF TGTGCCAGCAGCTTAGTAGCGCCCACCGGGTTGAACACCGGGGAGCTGTTTTTT
TRBJ2-3 TRBD1 16 NA TRBV5-1 CASSLETGDGTDTQYF TGCGCCAGCAGCTTGGAGACAGGGGACGGCACAGATACGCAGTATTTT
TRBJ2-3 NA 16 many TRBV12-3/TRBV12-4 CASTFPGTELADTQYF TGTGCCAGCACCTTTCCCGGCACTGAACTGGCAGATACGCAGTATTTT
TRBJ2-3 TRBD2 17 many TRBV20-1 CSASGPPRGGRADTQYF TGCAGTGCTAGTGGCCCCCCGCGGGGGGGGAGGGCAGATACGCAGTATTTT
TRBJ2-7 TRBD2 14 many TRBV20-1 CSARLAGSSYEQYF TGCAGTGCTAGACTAGCGGGGTCCTCCTACGAGCAGTACTTC
TRBJ2-3 TRBD2 15 NA TRBV20-1 CSARAAGGPGDTQYF TGCAGTGCTAGGGCGGCGGGGGGGCCGGGGGATACGCAGTATTTT
TRBJ2-1 NA 15 many TRBV6-1 CASSADSSRPHEQFF TGTGCCAGCAGTGCCGACAGCTCGAGGCCCCATGAGCAGTTCTTC
TRBJ1-1 NA 13 NA TRBV27 CASSFLDRTEAFF TGTGCCAGCAGTTTTTTAGACCGTACTGAAGCTTTCTTT
TRBJ1-2 NA 14 many TRBV20-1 CSARESRGNYGYTF TGCAGTGCTAGAGAATCCAGGGGAAACTATGGCTACACCTTC
TRBJ2-2 TRBD2 14 many TRBV7-2 CASSSSGGSGELFF TGTGCCAGCAGCTCTAGCGGGGGGTCCGGGGAGCTGTTTTTT
TRBJ2-5 NA 14 NA TRBV28 CASSLGLRGETQYF TGTGCCAGCAGCCTGGGACTCCGAGGTGAGACCCAGTACTTC
TRBJ2-3 TRBD1 16 many TRBV18 CASSRGQGGTTDTQYF TGTGCCAGCTCACGTGGACAGGGGGGGACCACAGATACGCAGTATTTT
TRBJ2-2 TRBD2 17 many TRBV20-1 CSARDRTSGANTGELFF TGCAGTGCTAGAGATCGGACTAGCGGCGCGAACACCGGGGAGCTGTTTTTT
TRBJ2-5 TRBD2 17 NA TRBV2 CASKFRTGTSGQETQYF TGTGCCAGCAAATTTAGAACGGGGACTAGCGGGCAAGAGACCCAGTACTTC
TRBJ2-2 NA 14 NA TRBV10-3 CAISEGRGTGELFF TGTGCCATCAGTGAGGGTAGGGGCACCGGGGAGCTGTTTTTT
TRBJ2-5 NA 14 NA TRBV25-1 CASSAPGRGETQYF TGTGCCAGCAGTGCACCGGGGCGCGGGGAGACCCAGTACTTC
TRBJ2-3 TRBD1 13 NA TRBV7-3 CASSLDVQGEQYF TGTGCCAGCAGCTTGGACGTCCAGGGGGAGCAGTATTTT
TRBJ2-3 NA 15 NA TRBV7-9 CASSLVRPGTDTQYF TGTGCCAGCAGCTTAGTGCGTCCAGGGACAGATACGCAGTATTTT
TRBJ2-5 TRBD1 15 few TRBV20-1 CSARDAGGVLETQYF TGCAGTGCTAGAGATGCAGGGGGCGTTCTCGAGACCCAGTACTTC
TRBJ2-1 TRBD1 15 many TRBV4-1 CASSRRQGFYNEQFF TGCGCCAGCAGCCGACGACAGGGGTTTTACAATGAGCAGTTCTTC
TRBJ1-6 NA 15 few TRBV20-1 CSARDEPLSYSPLHF TGCAGTGCTAGAGACGAGCCTTTAAGCTATTCACCCCTCCACTTT
TRBJ2-3 TRBD2 18 many TRBV4-2 CASSLGLAGAASTDTQYF TGTGCCAGCAGCCTCGGGCTAGCGGGGGCCGCTAGCACAGATACGCAGTATTTT
TRBJ1-1 NA 13 few TRBV20-1 CSALWGVYTEAFF TGCAGTGCCTTGTGGGGTGTGTACACTGAAGCTTTCTTT
TRBJ2-7 NA 13 few TRBV12-3/TRBV12-4 CASSLVETYEQYF TGTGCCAGCAGTTTAGTGGAAACCTACGAGCAGTACTTC
TRBJ2-7 NA 13 NA TRBV6-1 CATRDISSYEQYF TGTGCCACCAGGGACATCTCCTCCTACGAGCAGTACTTC